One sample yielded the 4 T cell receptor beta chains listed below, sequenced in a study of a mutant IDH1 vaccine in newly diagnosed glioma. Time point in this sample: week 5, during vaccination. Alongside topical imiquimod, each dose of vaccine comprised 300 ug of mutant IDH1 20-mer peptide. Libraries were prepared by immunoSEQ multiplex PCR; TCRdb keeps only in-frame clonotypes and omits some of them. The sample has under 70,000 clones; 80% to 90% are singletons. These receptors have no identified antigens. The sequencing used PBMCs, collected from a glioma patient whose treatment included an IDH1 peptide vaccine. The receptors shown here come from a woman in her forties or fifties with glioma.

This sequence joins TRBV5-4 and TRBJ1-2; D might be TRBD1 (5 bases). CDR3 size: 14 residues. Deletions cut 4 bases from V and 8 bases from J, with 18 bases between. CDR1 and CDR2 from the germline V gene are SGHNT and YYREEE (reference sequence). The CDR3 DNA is TGTGCCAGCAGCGCCTCAGGGTTTGTAGTCGGCTACACCTTC. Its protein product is CASSASGFVVGYTF. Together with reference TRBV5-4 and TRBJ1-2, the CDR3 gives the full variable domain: ETGVTQSPTHLIKTRGQQVTLRCSSQSGHNTVSWYQQALGQGPQFIFQYYREEENGRGNFPPRFSGLQFPNYSSELNVNALELDDSALYLCASSASGFVVGYTFGSGTRLTVV.

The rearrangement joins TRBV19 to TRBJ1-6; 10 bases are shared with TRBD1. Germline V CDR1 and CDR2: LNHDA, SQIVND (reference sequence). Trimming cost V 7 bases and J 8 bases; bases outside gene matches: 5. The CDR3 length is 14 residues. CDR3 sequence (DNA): TGTGCCAGTAAGACAGGGGGCTGGGATTCACCCCTCCACTTT. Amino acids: CASKTGGWDSPLHF. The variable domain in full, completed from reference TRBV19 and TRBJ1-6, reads DGGITQSPKYLFRKEGQNVTLSCEQNLNHDAMYWYRQDPGQGLRLIYYSQIVNDFQKGDIAEGYSVSREKKESFPLTVTSAQKNPTAFYLCASKTGGWDSPLHFGNGTRLTVT.

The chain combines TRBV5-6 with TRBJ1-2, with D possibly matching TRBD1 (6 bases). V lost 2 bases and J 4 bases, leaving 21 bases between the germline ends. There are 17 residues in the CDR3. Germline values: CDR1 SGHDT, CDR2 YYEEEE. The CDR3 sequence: CASSLNGGQELLYGYTF. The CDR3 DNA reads TGTGCCAGCAGCTTAAATGGGGGACAAGAACTGCTCTATGGCTACACCTTC.

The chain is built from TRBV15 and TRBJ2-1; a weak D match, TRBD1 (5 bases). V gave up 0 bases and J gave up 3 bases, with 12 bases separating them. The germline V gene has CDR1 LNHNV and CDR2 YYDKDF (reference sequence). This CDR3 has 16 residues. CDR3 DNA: TGTGCCACCAGCAGAGAAGGGGCCGTCAACTACAATGAGCAGTTCTTC. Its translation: CATSREGAVNYNEQFF.